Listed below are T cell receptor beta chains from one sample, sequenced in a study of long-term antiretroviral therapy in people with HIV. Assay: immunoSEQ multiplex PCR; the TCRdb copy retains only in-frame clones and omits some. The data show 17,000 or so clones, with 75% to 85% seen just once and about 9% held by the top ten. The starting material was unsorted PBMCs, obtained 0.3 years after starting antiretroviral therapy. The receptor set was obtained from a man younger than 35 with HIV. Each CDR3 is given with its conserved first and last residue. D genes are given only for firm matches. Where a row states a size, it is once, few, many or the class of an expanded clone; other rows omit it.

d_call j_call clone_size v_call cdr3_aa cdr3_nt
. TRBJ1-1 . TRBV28 CASSLDRGGAFF TGTGCCAGCAGCCTAGATAGGGGGGGAGCTTTCTTT
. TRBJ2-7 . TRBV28 CASSLTLSSYEQYF TGTGCCAGCAGTTTGACTCTTAGCTCCTACGAGCAGTACTTC
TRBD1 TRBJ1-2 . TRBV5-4 CASSLDPDRANYGYTF TGTGCCAGCAGCTTGGATCCGGACAGGGCTAACTATGGCTACACCTTC
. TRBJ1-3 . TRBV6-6 CASSYGTGEPGNTIYF TGTGCCAGCAGTTACGGGACCGGGGAGCCCGGAAACACCATATATTTT
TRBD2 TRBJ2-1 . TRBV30 CAWSPTSGGLNEQFF TGTGCCTGGAGTCCAACTAGCGGGGGGCTCAATGAGCAGTTCTTC
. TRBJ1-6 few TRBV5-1 CASSLADGLGSPLHF TGCGCCAGCAGCTTGGCCGACGGTCTGGGATCACCCCTCCACTTT
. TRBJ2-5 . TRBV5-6 CASSIQETQYF TGTGCCAGCAGTATCCAAGAGACCCAGTACTTC
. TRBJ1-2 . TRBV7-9 CASSLFGEEHYGYTF TGTGCCAGCAGCTTATTTGGGGAGGAGCACTATGGCTACACCTTC
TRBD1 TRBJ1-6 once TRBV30 CAWRPRQGGTSPLHF TGTGCCTGGAGGCCGAGACAGGGAGGGACTTCACCCCTCCACTTT
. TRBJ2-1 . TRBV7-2 CASSLAGRSYNEQFF TGTGCCAGCAGCTTAGCAGGGCGCTCCTACAATGAGCAGTTCTTC
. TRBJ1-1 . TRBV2 CASRWDLMNTEAFF TGTGCCAGCAGGTGGGACCTGATGAACACTGAAGCTTTCTTT
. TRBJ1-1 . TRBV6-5 CASSPGANTEAFF TGTGCCAGCAGCCCGGGGGCGAACACTGAAGCTTTCTTT
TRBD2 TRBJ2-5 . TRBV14 CASSQGSGGFQETQYF TGTGCCAGCAGCCAAGGTAGCGGGGGGTTCCAAGAGACCCAGTACTTC
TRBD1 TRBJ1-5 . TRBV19 CASSDTGGGQPQHF TGTGCCAGTAGTGATACAGGGGGCGGACAGCCCCAGCATTTT
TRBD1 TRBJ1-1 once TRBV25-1 CASDGRDPTGDVKAFF TGTGCCAGCGATGGGCGAGATCCGACAGGGGACGTTAAAGCTTTCTTT
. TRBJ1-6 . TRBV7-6 CASSLERGGSGVPLHF TGTGCCAGCAGCTTAGAACGGGGGGGGTCAGGCGTACCCCTCCACTTT
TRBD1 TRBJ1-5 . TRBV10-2 CASADRVGNQPQHF TGCGCCAGCGCCGACAGGGTAGGCAATCAGCCCCAGCATTTT
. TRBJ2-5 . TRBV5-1 CASILGAGSPVQETQYF TGCGCCAGCATATTGGGGGCAGGCTCACCGGTCCAAGAGACCCAGTACTTC
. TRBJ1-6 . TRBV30 CASLRTDGGSYNSPLHF TGTGCCTCTCTTCGGACTGACGGGGGCTCCTATAATTCACCCCTCCACTTT
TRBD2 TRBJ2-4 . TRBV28 CASSPPSGGGKNIQYF TGTGCCAGCAGTCCGCCTAGCGGGGGGGGAAAAAACATTCAGTACTTC
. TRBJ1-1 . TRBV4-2 CASSQREDTLNTEAFF TGTGCCAGCAGCCAACGCGAGGACACTTTGAACACTGAAGCTTTCTTT
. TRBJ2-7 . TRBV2 CASSELTAYEQYF TGTGCCAGCAGTGAACTAACAGCCTACGAGCAGTACTTC
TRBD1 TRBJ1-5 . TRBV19 CASRQHMTGNQPQHF TGTGCCAGTAGGCAGCACATGACAGGGAACCAGCCCCAGCATTTT